The clone carrying this TCR beta chain was detected only a few times. Clones were sequenced by immunoSEQ multiplex PCR, and TCRdb holds only the in-frame ones, with some missing. The sample includes 75,000 to 100,000 clones, about nine tenths of them seen just once. Germline CDR1 reads MNHEY; CDR2 reads SMNVEV (reference sequence). There are 15 residues in the CDR3. Deletions cut 5 bases from V and 4 bases from J, with 17 bases between. The data belong to a study of OX40 agonist ivuxolimab in advanced cancers. Across the study: Every 2 weeks, patients received ivuxolimab intravenously, dosed at 0.01 to 10 mg/kg. Partial responses were observed in three patients, of whom one had hepatocellular carcinoma and two had cutaneous melanoma. Every patient in dose escalation had hepatocellular carcinoma, melanoma, renal cell or head and neck cancer.

Drawing of blood for sampling happened at baseline, at cycle 4 day 1, and at cycle 7 day 1. The source of this sequence is an adult with an advanced solid tumor such as melanoma, head and neck, liver or kidney cancer. The sequences come from CD4+ or CD8+ T cells sorted from blood, collected in a trial of the OX40 agonist ivuxolimab. The genes are TRBV27 and TRBJ1-2; tentative D call: TRBD1 (6 bases). CDR3 nucleotides: TGTGCCAGCAGTCGATGGGGGGCCGTTGGCTATGGCTACACCTTC. It encodes CASSRWGAVGYGYTF.